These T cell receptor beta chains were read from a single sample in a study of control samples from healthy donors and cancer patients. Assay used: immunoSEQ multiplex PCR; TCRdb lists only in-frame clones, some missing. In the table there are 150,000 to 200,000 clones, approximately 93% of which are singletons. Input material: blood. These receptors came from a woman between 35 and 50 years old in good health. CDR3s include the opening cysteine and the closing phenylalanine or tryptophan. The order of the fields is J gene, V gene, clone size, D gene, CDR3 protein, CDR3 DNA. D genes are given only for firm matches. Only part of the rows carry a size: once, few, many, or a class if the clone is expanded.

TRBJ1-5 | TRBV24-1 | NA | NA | CATSDLSSNQPQHF | TGTGCCACCAGTGATTTAAGTAGCAATCAGCCCCAGCATTTT
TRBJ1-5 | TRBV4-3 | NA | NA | CASSQDSQGNQPQHF | TGCGCCAGCAGCCAAGATTCGCAGGGCAATCAGCCCCAGCATTTT
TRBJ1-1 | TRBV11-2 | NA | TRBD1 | CASRLAGGNTEAFF | TGTGCCAGCAGGCTCGCAGGGGGCAACACTGAAGCTTTCTTT
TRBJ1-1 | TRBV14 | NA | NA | CASSPWGRPHEAFF | TGTGCCAGCAGCCCGTGGGGCAGGCCTCATGAAGCTTTCTTT
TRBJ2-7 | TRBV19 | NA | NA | CASSPAGEEYEQYF | TGTGCCAGTAGCCCCGCCGGGGAGGAGTACGAGCAGTACTTC
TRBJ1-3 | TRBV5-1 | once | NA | CASSLVQGSGNTIYF | TGCGCCAGCAGCTTGGTACAGGGATCTGGAAACACCATATATTTT
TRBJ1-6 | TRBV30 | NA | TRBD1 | CAWTTGTVYNSPLHF | TGTGCCTGGACCACCGGGACAGTTTATAATTCACCCCTCCACTTT
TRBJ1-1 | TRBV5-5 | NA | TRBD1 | CASSKQGMNTEAFF | TGTGCCAGCAGCAAACAGGGGATGAACACTGAAGCTTTCTTT
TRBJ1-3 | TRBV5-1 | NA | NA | CASSYAGTLETPAYF | TGCGCCAGCAGCTACGCCGGGACATTGGAAACACCGGCATATTTT
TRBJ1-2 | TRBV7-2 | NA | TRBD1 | CASSAGQGYGYTF | TGTGCCAGCAGCGCTGGACAGGGCTATGGCTACACCTTC
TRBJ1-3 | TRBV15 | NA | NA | CATSRSHGDGSGNTIYF | TGTGCCACCAGCAGAAGTCACGGGGACGGCTCTGGAAACACCATATATTTT
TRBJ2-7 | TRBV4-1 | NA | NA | CASSQHGTSYEQYF | TGCGCCAGCAGCCAACATGGGACCTCCTACGAGCAGTACTTC
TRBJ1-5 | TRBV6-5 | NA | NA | CASSYSIKGNQPQHF | TGTGCCAGCAGTTACTCGATTAAAGGGAATCAGCCCCAGCATTTT
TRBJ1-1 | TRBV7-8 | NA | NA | CASSPPMNTEAFF | TGTGCCAGCAGCCCCCCTATGAACACTGAAGCTTTCTTT
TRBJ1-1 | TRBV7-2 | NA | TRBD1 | CASTIFPGTGVSEAFF | TGTGCCAGCACCATATTTCCCGGGACAGGGGTATCGGAAGCTTTCTTT
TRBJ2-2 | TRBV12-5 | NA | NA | CASGFPKTGNTGELFF | TGTGCTAGTGGTTTCCCAAAGACAGGAAACACCGGGGAGCTGTTTTTT
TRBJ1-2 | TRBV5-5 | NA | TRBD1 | CASSPGPLEQGSNYGYTF | TGTGCCAGCAGCCCCGGCCCACTGGAACAGGGGAGTAACTATGGCTACACCTTC
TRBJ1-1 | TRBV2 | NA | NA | CASKGSVKLFF | TGTGCCAGCAAAGGGTCTGTGAAGCTTTTCTTT
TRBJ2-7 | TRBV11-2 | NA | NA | CASSLVSYEQYF | TGTGCCAGCAGCTTAGTGTCCTACGAGCAGTACTTC
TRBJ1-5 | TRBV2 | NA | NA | CASSDGIVRNQPQHF | TGTGCCAGCAGTGATGGTATCGTGCGCAATCAGCCCCAGCATTTT
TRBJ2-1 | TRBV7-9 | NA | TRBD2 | CASSLDGRRGGYNEQFF | TGTGCCAGCAGCTTAGATGGTAGGCGGGGGGGTTACAATGAGCAGTTCTTC
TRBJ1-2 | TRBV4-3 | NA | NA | CASSQESYGYTF | TGCGCCAGCAGCCAAGAGTCCTATGGCTACACCTTC
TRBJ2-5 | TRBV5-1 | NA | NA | CASSQGPRETQYF | TGCGCCAGCAGCCAGGGACCAAGGGAGACCCAGTACTTC
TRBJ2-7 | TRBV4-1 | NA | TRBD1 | CASSDGQGQGFEQYF | TGCGCCAGCAGCGATGGCCAGGGACAGGGGTTCGAGCAGTACTTC
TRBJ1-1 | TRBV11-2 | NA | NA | CASSFQGRNTEAFF | TGTGCCAGCAGCTTTCAGGGCAGGAACACTGAAGCTTTCTTT
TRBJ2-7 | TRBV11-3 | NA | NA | CASSSQENLEEQYF | TGTGCCAGCAGCTCACAGGAGAATTTGGAGGAGCAGTACTTC
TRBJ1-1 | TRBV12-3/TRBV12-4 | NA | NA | CASSYRLHTEAFF | TGTGCCAGCAGTTACAGGTTGCACACTGAAGCTTTCTTT
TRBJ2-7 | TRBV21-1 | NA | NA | CASSERGVGYEQYF | TGTGCCAGCAGTGAGCGGGGGGTCGGTTACGAGCAGTACTTC
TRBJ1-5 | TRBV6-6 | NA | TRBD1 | CASSQQGDNQPQHF | TGTGCCAGCAGTCAACAGGGGGACAATCAGCCCCAGCATTTT
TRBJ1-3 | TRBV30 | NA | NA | CAWSTPGNTIYF | TGTGCCTGGAGTACGCCAGGAAACACCATATATTTT
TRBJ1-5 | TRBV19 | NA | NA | CASHSYRDQPQHF | TGTGCCAGTCACTCGTACAGGGATCAGCCCCAGCATTTT
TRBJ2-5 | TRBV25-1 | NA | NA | CASSESLTQETQYF | TGTGCCAGCAGTGAATCACTGACCCAAGAGACCCAGTACTTC
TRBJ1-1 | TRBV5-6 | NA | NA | CASSLGTRAEAFF | TGTGCCAGCAGCTTAGGGACTCGCGCTGAAGCTTTCTTT
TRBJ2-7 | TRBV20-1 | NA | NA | CSASVVDPYEQYF | TGCAGTGCTAGTGTCGTGGACCCCTACGAGCAGTACTTC
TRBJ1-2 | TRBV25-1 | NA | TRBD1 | CASSDRAGGTYGYTF | TGTGCCAGCAGTGATCGGGCAGGGGGCACCTATGGCTACACCTTC
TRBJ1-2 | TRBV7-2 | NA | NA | CASSPRDTPTNYGYTF | TGTGCCAGCAGCCCCCGGGACACTCCAACTAACTATGGCTACACCTTC
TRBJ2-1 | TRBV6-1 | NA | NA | CASSVRRQVAYNEQFF | TGTGCCAGCAGTGTGAGGCGTCAGGTGGCCTACAATGAGCAGTTCTTC
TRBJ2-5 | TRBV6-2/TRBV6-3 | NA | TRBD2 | CASSRLAGQETQYF | TGTGCCAGCAGTCGACTAGCGGGGCAAGAGACCCAGTACTTC
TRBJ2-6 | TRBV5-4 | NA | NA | CASSPMIRSGANVLTF | TGTGCCAGCAGTCCCATGATTCGTTCTGGGGCCAACGTCCTGACTTTC
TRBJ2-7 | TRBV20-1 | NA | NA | CSASGDSYEQYF | TGCAGTGCTAGTGGCGACTCCTACGAGCAGTACTTC
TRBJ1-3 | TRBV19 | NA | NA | CASLDNSGNTIYF | TGTGCCAGTTTAGACAACTCTGGAAACACCATATATTTT
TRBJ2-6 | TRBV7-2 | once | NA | CASLLRAGPSSGANVLTF | TGTGCCAGCCTGCTACGGGCAGGGCCCTCATCTGGGGCCAACGTCCTGACTTTC
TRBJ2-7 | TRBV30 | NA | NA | CALTGVYEQYF | TGTGCCTTAACAGGAGTCTACGAGCAGTACTTC
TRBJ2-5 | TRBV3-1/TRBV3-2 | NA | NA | CASSQERETQYF | TGTGCCAGCAGCCAAGAAAGGGAGACCCAGTACTTC
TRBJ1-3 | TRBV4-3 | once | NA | CASSQVGPGNTIYF | TGCGCCAGCAGCCAAGTGGGGCCGGGGAACACCATATATTTT
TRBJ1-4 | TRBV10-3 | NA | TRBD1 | CAIRQQGVNEKLFF | TGTGCCATCAGACAACAGGGGGTTAATGAAAAACTGTTTTTT
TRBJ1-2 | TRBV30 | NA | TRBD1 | CAWNRGRGGYTF | TGTGCCTGGAACAGGGGGCGGGGTGGCTACACCTTC
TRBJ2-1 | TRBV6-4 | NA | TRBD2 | CASSAQAGAGNEQFF | TGTGCCAGCAGTGCTCAAGCGGGAGCAGGAAATGAGCAGTTCTTC
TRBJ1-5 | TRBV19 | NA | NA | CASSTDSNQPQHF | TGTGCCAGTAGTACCGATAGCAATCAGCCCCAGCATTTT
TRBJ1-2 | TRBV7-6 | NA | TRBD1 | CASSLNRDRAAGGYTF | TGTGCCAGCAGCTTAAATCGGGACAGGGCCGCAGGAGGCTACACCTTC